One sample yielded the 27 T cell receptor beta chains listed below, sequenced in a study of a mutant IDH1 vaccine in newly diagnosed glioma. Time point reported: week 5, during vaccination. Mutant IDH1 20-mer peptide, at 300 ug, made up each vaccine dose, with topical imiquimod. Their cognate antigens are unknown. Sequencing was performed with immunoSEQ multiplex PCR; in TCRdb, only in-frame clones are kept and a portion is missing. The sample contains approximately 26,000 clones, 79% of which appear only once. The sequencing here drew on PBMCs, taken from a glioma patient whose treatment included an IDH1 peptide vaccine. These receptor sequences come from a man aged 35 to 55 with glioma. Some clones in this sample may be carry-over from other donors' samples.

This chain joins TRBV6-1 and TRBJ1-3; D is undetermined. Trimming pared 6 bases from V and 2 bases from J, leaving 14 bases between. The V gene's germline CDR1 is MNHNS and CDR2 SASEGT. The CDR3 length is 15 residues. The CDR3 sequence: CASSRTITPGNTIYF. The CDR3, as DNA: TGTGCCAGCAGCCGGACGATAACGCCTGGAAACACCATATATTTT.

V gene TRBV11-3 combines with J gene TRBJ2-2; D remains ambiguous. Trimming cost V 2 bases and J 0 bases, with 7 bases left between them. This CDR3 is 15 amino acids long. CDR1 is SGHNT and CDR2 is YENEEA in the germline V gene. The CDR3 sequence is CASSLNAANTGELFF. The CDR3 DNA reads as TGTGCCAGCAGCTTAAACGCAGCGAACACCGGGGAGCTGTTTTTT.

By share, this clone counts as medium-sized. The chain has TRBV27 and TRBJ1-1; unclear D gene. Trimming took off 10 bases at V and 9 bases at J, with 21 bases between the two ends. The CDR3 extends over 13 amino acids. Germline V CDR1 and CDR2: MNHEY, SMNVEV (reference sequence). The CDR3 loop is CATFVPTTFQAFF. As DNA, the CDR3 is TGTGCCACCTTTGTACCGACGACATTCCAAGCTTTCTTT.

This chain connects TRBV6-6 to TRBJ1-2; D not certain. The CDR3 consists of 15 residues. Germline assignment: CDR1 MNHNY and CDR2 SVGAGI (reference sequence). Trimming shortened V by 4 bases and J by 8 bases, and 20 bases separated the two germline ends. CDR3 sequence: CASSSSLSRGSGYTF. The CDR3 coding sequence is TGTGCCAGCAGTTCCAGCCTTAGTCGGGGTTCGGGCTACACCTTC.

The chain uses TRBV7-9 and TRBJ1-2; 9 nucleotides align to TRBD1. Germline-derived CDR1 and CDR2 are SEHNR and FQNEAQ (reference sequence). The CDR3 is made up of 14 amino acids. V was clipped by 1 base and J by 7 bases; unmatched bases: 4. The CDR3 DNA reads as TGTGCCAGCAGCTTAGTGGGACAGGGAGTTGGCTACACCTTC. Encoded protein: CASSLVGQGVGYTF. The variable domain in full, completed from reference TRBV7-9 and TRBJ1-2, reads DTGVSQNPRHKITKRGQNVTFRCDPISEHNRLYWYRQTLGQGPEFLTYFQNEAQLEKSRLLSDRFSAERPKGSFSTLEIQRTEQGDSAMYLCASSLVGQGVGYTFGSGTRLTVV.

In this sample, this clone turned up a few times. V is TRBV6-5 and J is TRBJ1-6; no reliable D call. The CDR3 consists of 14 residues. Trimming stripped 5 bases from V and 6 bases from J, with 11 bases between. In germline, CDR1 is MNHEY, CDR2 SVGAGI. Written as DNA, the CDR3 is TGTGCCAGCAGTCCGGATCGCACTAATTCACCCCTCCACTTT. This sequence encodes CASSPDRTNSPLHF.

In its sample, this clone was seen once. The chain has TRBV5-4 and TRBJ2-7; D might be TRBD1 (6 bases). V shed 2 bases and J shed 0 bases, with 21 bases lying between them. The V gene's germline CDR1 is SGHNT and CDR2 YYREEE (reference sequence). This CDR3 is 18 amino acids long. The CDR3 DNA reads TGTGCCAGCAGCTTTGTGGTCAACAGGGCGTGGAACTCCTACGAGCAGTACTTC. Translation gives CASSFVVNRAWNSYEQYF.

The chain employs TRBV7-6 and TRBJ1-2; the D gene is possibly TRBD1 (6 bases). Per germline, CDR1 SGHVS and CDR2 FNYEAQ. V was clipped by 6 bases and J by 4 bases, with 12 bases between them. There are 13 residues in the CDR3. CDR3 residues: CASSLQGSYGYTF. In DNA form, the CDR3 reads TGTGCCAGCAGTTTACAGGGCTCCTATGGCTACACCTTC.

V usage is TRBV2 and J usage is TRBJ1-5; a weak D match, TRBD1 (5 bases). Germline V gives CDR1 SNHLY, CDR2 FYNNEI. The CDR3 totals 15 residues. V lost 6 bases and J 0 bases, leaving 12 bases between the germline ends. The DNA of the CDR3 is TGTGCCAGCAGCCAGGGTATCCCTAGCAATCAGCCCCAGCATTTT. Its translation: CASSQGIPSNQPQHF.

The chain joins TRBV7-9 to TRBJ1-4, with 7 bases aligning to TRBD1. Unmatched junction bases numbered 1, after V lost 3 bases and J lost 0 bases. Germline CDR1 and CDR2: SEHNR and FQNEAQ (reference sequence). CDR3 length: 15 amino acids. In DNA form, the CDR3 reads TGTGCCAGCAGCTTGGGGACAGCAACTAATGAAAAACTGTTTTTT. Translation gives CASSLGTATNEKLFF.

The CDR3 region has the DNA TGCGCCAGCAGCTTGGAGGTCGGGGGAAATTTGGTCGATACGCAGTATTTT. Translated, it gives CASSLEVGGNLVDTQYF. The V gene is TRBV5-1, the J gene TRBJ2-3; maybe TRBD2 (6 bases). The CDR3 contains 17 residues. V lost 0 bases to trimming and J lost 6 bases, with 20 bases between them. From germline, CDR1 is SGHRS and CDR2 YFSETQ.

The rearrangement links TRBV6-6 to TRBJ2-7, with D perhaps matching TRBD1 or TRBD2 (6 bases each). Trimming left V 5 bases short and J 2 bases short, with 16 bases between. This CDR3 region has 15 residues. The germline gives CDR1 MNHNY, CDR2 SVGAGI (reference sequence). In DNA form, the CDR3 reads TGTGCCAGCAGTCTTGCAGGGGACTCTACCTACGAGCAGTACTTC. Encoded protein: CASSLAGDSTYEQYF.

This clone was picked up a small number of times. This chain uses TRBV10-3 with TRBJ1-1; the D gene is possibly TRBD1 (5 bases). The CDR3 runs to 14 residues. V shed 10 bases and J shed 4 bases, with 19 bases lying between them. The V gene's germline CDR1 is ENHRY and CDR2 SYGVKD. The CDR3 nucleotides read TGTGCCACCAGAAGAGGGGCGGATCGCACTGAAGCTTTCTTT. Its translation: CATRRGADRTEAFF.

This clone has just one count. The rearrangement links TRBV5-1 to TRBJ2-5, with TRBD1 matching over 10 bases. Germline V gene sequence: CDR1 SGHRS, CDR2 YFSETQ. V shed 1 base and J 5 bases; nucleotides not matched to a gene: 8. This CDR3 has 16 amino acids. CDR3 amino acids: CASSLYPDRGPETQYF. CDR3 nucleotides: TGCGCCAGCAGCTTGTATCCCGACAGGGGGCCGGAGACCCAGTACTTC.

This clone showed up just a few times. The chain couples TRBV30 to TRBJ1-4; the D is unclear. This CDR3 has 13 residues. The V gene's germline CDR1 is GTSNPN and CDR2 SVGIG (reference sequence). V was cut by 3 bases and J by 4 bases, with 9 bases left in between. CDR3 bases: TGTGCCTGGAGCGAGGAGTATAATGAAAAACTGTTTTTT. This translates into CAWSEEYNEKLFF.

This rearrangement joins TRBV27 to TRBJ2-2, with D perhaps given as TRBD1 or TRBD2 (6 bases each). Germline V gene sequence: CDR1 MNHEY, CDR2 SMNVEV (reference sequence). V lost 3 bases and J 2 bases, leaving 13 bases between the germline ends. CDR3 length equals 16 residues. The CDR3 sequence: CASSFYGGLNTGELFF. DNA for the CDR3: TGTGCCAGCAGTTTTTATGGGGGGCTAAACACCGGGGAGCTGTTTTTT.

The genes are TRBV6-1 and TRBJ2-7, with 8 bases fitting TRBD1. Germline values: CDR1 MNHNS, CDR2 SASEGT. The V and J ends lost 6 bases and 4 bases, in that order; junction bases with no gene match: 5. The CDR3 loop spans 13 amino acids. As DNA, the CDR3 is TGTGCCAGCAGGGGGGACAGGCATTACGAGCAGTACTTC. Amino acid sequence: CASRGDRHYEQYF.

This clone has just one count. This chain links TRBV9 with TRBJ2-2, with 11 positions matching TRBD2. CDR1 is SGDLS and CDR2 is YYNGEE in the germline V gene. This CDR3 has 17 amino acids. V shed 4 bases and J 2 bases; nucleotides not matched to a gene: 7. CDR3 loop: CASSFPTSGVNTGELFF. The CDR3 DNA sequence: TGTGCCAGCAGCTTTCCGACTAGCGGGGTTAACACCGGGGAGCTGTTTTTT.

This clone appeared a single time. The V call is TRBV5-6, the J call TRBJ2-5; D gene ambiguous. The CDR3 spans 14 residues. V shed 4 bases and J shed 7 bases, with 17 bases lying between them. Looked up from germline, CDR1 is SGHDT and CDR2 is YYEEEE. The CDR3 DNA reads TGTGCCAGCAGCCCGGATGTGGGGTCGGGGACCCAGTACTTC. Translated: CASSPDVGSGTQYF.

This chain joins TRBV5-8 and TRBJ1-1; D is uncertain. Trimming took off 1 base at V and 3 bases at J, with 4 bases between the two ends. The CDR3 has 12 residues. Germline V gene sequence: CDR1 SGHTS, CDR2 YDEGEE. The CDR3 sequence is CASSLYHTEAFF. DNA of the CDR3: TGTGCCAGCAGCTTGTATCACACTGAAGCTTTCTTT.

V and J are TRBV20-1 and TRBJ2-3; D unresolved. The germline V gene encodes CDR1 DFQATT and CDR2 SNEGSKA (reference sequence). The length of the CDR3 is 11 residues. Trimming pared 6 bases from V and 4 bases from J, leaving 8 bases between. CDR3 sequence (DNA): TGCAGTGCCCCAGTATCAGATACGCAGTATTTT. Residues: CSAPVSDTQYF.

This clone was observed once. The V gene is TRBV15, the J gene TRBJ2-5, with D possibly TRBD1 on 5 matching bases. Looked up from germline, CDR1 is LNHNV and CDR2 is YYDKDF (reference sequence). V dropped 0 bases and J dropped 2 bases, with 7 bases sitting between them. CDR3 length: 14 amino acids. The CDR3 bases are TGTGCCACCAGCAGAGACAGACAGCAAGAGACCCAGTACTTC. It codes for CATSRDRQQETQYF.

The chain joins TRBV6-1 to TRBJ2-1; the D gene is possibly TRBD2 (6 bases). Trimming left V 3 bases short and J 8 bases short, with 8 bases between. The CDR3 runs 12 residues. Germline CDR1 is MNHNS and CDR2 is SASEGT. CDR3 DNA sequence: TGTGCCAGCAGTGACAGGGAGGATGAGCAGTTCTTC. Protein product: CASSDREDEQFF.

The V call is TRBV30, the J call TRBJ2-3, with 7 nucleotides matching TRBD2. The CDR3 is 15 amino acids. Unmatched junction bases numbered 11, after V lost 4 bases and J lost 4 bases. Per germline, CDR1 GTSNPN and CDR2 SVGIG (reference sequence). CDR3 DNA: TGTGCCTGGACTCCACTAGCGCAGTCCGCAGATACGCAGTATTTT. It yields the protein CAWTPLAQSADTQYF.

The V call is TRBV5-5, the J call TRBJ2-6, with D unclear. There are 15 residues in the CDR3. Between the trimmed V and J ends, which lost 0 bases and 4 bases, there was a span of 8 bases. Germline-derived CDR1 and CDR2 are SGHKS and YYEKEE (reference sequence). CDR3 sequence: CASSLDWAGANVLTF. Here the CDR3 DNA reads TGTGCCAGCAGCTTGGACTGGGCGGGGGCCAACGTCCTGACTTTC. Looking up the rest from reference TRBV5-5 and TRBJ2-6 gives the full variable domain: DAGVTQSPTHLIKTRGQQVTLRCSPISGHKSVSWYQQVLGQGPQFIFQYYEKEERGRGNFPDRFSARQFPNYSSELNVNALLLGDSALYLCASSLDWAGANVLTFGAGSRLTVL.

This chain uses TRBV19 with TRBJ1-6; D ambiguous. The CDR3 length is 14 residues. Germline V CDR1 and CDR2: LNHDA, SQIVND (reference sequence). The V end was cut by 6 bases, the J end by 10 bases, with 16 bases between. The CDR3, as DNA: TGTGCCAGTAGGGGTGAGCGCAGTGGGTCACCCCTCCACTTT. Translating it yields CASRGERSGSPLHF.

The rearrangement links TRBV6-1 to TRBJ1-2; the D is unclear. V was pared by 3 bases and J by 3 bases, with 11 bases between. The CDR3 has 14 amino acids. Looked up from germline, CDR1 is MNHNS and CDR2 is SASEGT. The CDR3 DNA sequence: TGTGCCAGCAGTGAGAGGCTACTTCACTATGGCTACACCTTC. Translation: CASSERLLHYGYTF.